This T cell receptor beta chain comes out of a study of cytomegalovirus exposure and HLA in healthy donors. Whole-study results and caveats: Certain indistinguishable V segments, among them TRBV6-2 and TRBV6-3, were excluded.

60 Vbeta and 13 Jbeta primers were used in PCR. Clones were read by immunoSEQ multiplex PCR, and TCRdb kept only the in-frame ones, dropping some. The sample consists of some 85,000 clones, roughly 70% of them appearing once. This clone was recorded a few times. What it binds is unknown. Distinct nucleotide sequences in the sample also encode this CDR3. The CDR3 extends over 15 amino acids. Germline-derived CDR1 and CDR2 are LNHNV and YYDKDF (reference sequence). The V and J ends lost 0 bases and 1 base respectively, with 7 bases between them. Sequences were obtained from PBMCs. V gene TRBV15 combines with J gene TRBJ1-5; perhaps TRBD1 as D (5 bases). This TCR was sampled from a man between 35 and 55 years old in good health and CMV-seronegative. CDR3 protein: CATSRDPGSNQPQHF. The CDR3 nucleotides read TGTGCCACCAGCAGAGATCCAGGGAGCAATCAGCCCCAGCATTTT. The complete variable domain, with remaining parts taken from reference TRBV15 and TRBJ1-5, reads DAMVIQNPRYQVTQFGKPVTLSCSQTLNHNVMYWYQQKSSQAPKLLFHYYDKDFNNEADTPDNFQSRRPNTSFCFLDIRSPGLGDTAMYLCATSRDPGSNQPQHFGDGTRLSIL.